This T cell receptor (beta chain) was sequenced for a study of cytomegalovirus exposure and HLA in healthy donors. The study's findings and limits: Cytomegalovirus association was listed for 164 TCR beta chains. In an earlier analysis, in approximately 570 donors, most V segments appeared productive either ~87% or ~30% of the time.

This CDR3 spans 14 amino acids. Germline V gives CDR1 SGHDT, CDR2 YYEEEE. Trimming stripped 4 bases from V and 0 bases from J, with 11 bases between. In this sample, this clone turned up a few times. The antigen is unknown. These donors counted as nominally healthy when sampled, but unrecorded immune exposures were likely. The PCR was carried out with 60 Vbeta primers and 13 Jbeta primers. This table comes from immunoSEQ multiplex PCR, and its TCRdb copy is limited to in-frame clones, with some not included. This table has tens of thousands of clones, around 73% appearing once. This clonotype was sampled from a woman between 25 and 40 years old in good health and CMV-seronegative. The sequenced sample was PBMCs. The chain recombines TRBV5-6 with TRBJ2-7, with TRBD2 as a possible D gene (6 bases). The CDR3, as DNA: TGTGCCAGCAGCCCGGGACTCAGCTCCTACGAGCAGTACTTC. Residues: CASSPGLSSYEQYF. The variable domain in full, completed from reference TRBV5-6 and TRBJ2-7, reads DAGVTQSPTHLIKTRGQQVTLRCSPKSGHDTVSWYQQALGQGPQFIFQYYEEEERQRGNFPDRFSGHQFPNYSSELNVNALLLGDSALYLCASSPGLSSYEQYFGPGTRLTVT.